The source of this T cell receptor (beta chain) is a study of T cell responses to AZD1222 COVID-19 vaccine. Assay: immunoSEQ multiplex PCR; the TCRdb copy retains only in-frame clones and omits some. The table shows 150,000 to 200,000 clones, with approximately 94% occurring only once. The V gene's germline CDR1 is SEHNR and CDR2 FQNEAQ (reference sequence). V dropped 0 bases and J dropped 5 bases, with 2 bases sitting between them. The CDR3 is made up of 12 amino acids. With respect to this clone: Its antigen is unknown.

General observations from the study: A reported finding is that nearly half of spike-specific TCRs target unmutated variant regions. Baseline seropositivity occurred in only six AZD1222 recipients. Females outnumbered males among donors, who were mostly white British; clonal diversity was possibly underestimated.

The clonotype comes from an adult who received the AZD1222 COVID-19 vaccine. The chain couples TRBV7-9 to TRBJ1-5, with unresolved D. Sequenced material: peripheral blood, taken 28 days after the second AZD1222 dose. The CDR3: CASSLADQPQHF. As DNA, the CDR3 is TGTGCCAGCAGCTTAGCGGATCAGCCCCAGCATTTT.